One TCR gamma chain is described in this entry. In its sample, this clone comes out as large (0.1 to 1%). The clone's antigen remains unknown. Per-nucleotide qualities are absent, and no much larger clonotype sits a single base away. Receptors were amplified or captured by multiplex PCR. The listed sequencing device is Ion Torrent PGM. TRG repertoires were amplified from 200 to 250 ng of biopsy DNA using the LymphoTrack kit, whose primers carry Illumina adapters. After purification with AMPure XP beads and quantification on a 2100 Bioanalyzer, the TRG amplicons were pooled in equimolar amounts. Sequencing of TRG libraries was performed on an Ion PGM instrument. Processing in the source paper ran as follows. FastX discarded any read in which over 10% of nucleotides had a quality score below the third quartile for that patient. Reads were aligned with IMGT/HighV-QUEST to assign V, D and J genes, identify CDR3 regions and assess functionality. Sequences were converted to amino acids, and every sequence predicted to be non-functional was removed. CDR3s were split into kmers, with and without positional annotation; kmer frequencies underwent PCA, and samples were clustered using all 1023 combinations of PCs 1-10. Classification was validated by leave-one-out cross-validation, re-optimising parameters on the remaining samples each time. Shannon diversity was calculated using the vegan R package from repeated random subsamples equal to the lowest read count. TCRdb reanalyzed the public reads with the CATT caller, and identical DNA sequences were merged afterwards. None of the V and J calls come from the authors' own analysis; TCRdb made them. For this sample there are approximately 400 gamma-chain clones; 45% to 55% appear just once. The leading ten clones occupy 25% to 35% of the sample.

The sample is drawn from a study of intestinal T cells in coeliac disease (TCRdb year 2020). Looking at the study overall: In the TRG cohort, coeliac patients were much younger than controls, with a mean age of 16.0 years compared with 45 to 60 years. Duodenal biopsies from around 35 coeliac disease patients and roughly 19 non-coeliac controls made up a second, larger TCR-gamma (TRG) cohort. In the TCR-delta (TRD) cohort, there were duodenal biopsies from approximately eleven coeliac disease patients and approximately eleven non-coeliac controls.

Genomic DNA was extracted with the QIAamp DNA FFPE tissue kit from ten 5-um FFPE scrolls per case. To test whether coeliac disease could be classified from the TCR repertoire, the study used duodenal biopsies that were formalin-fixed paraffin-embedded, fully anonymised, and surplus to diagnostic needs. Overall study results and their limits: Clustering based on TRG put 51 of 54 biopsies (around 94%) in the right class, and the reported leave-one-out accuracy was roughly 87%. All 20 or so biopsies in training were correctly classified by TRD kmer-based clustering, and a leave-one-out accuracy of roughly 91% was reported. FFPE-derived DNA was found to be relatively degraded, and loss of a proportion of TCR sequences in each sample was likely caused by this degradation. Coeliac and control groups differed significantly in age, although an age-split analysis did not yield significant classification. Repeated CDR3 amino acid sequences could not be distinguished from PCR duplicates in the analysis.

Its CDR3 holds 18 amino acids, cysteine through phenylalanine. CDR3 DNA is the only sequence kept; it has 54 bases, read in frame from the first base. V is cut back by 0 bases and J by 0 bases, with 14 bases in the junction unmatched. Sequences VTNTFY (CDR1) and YDVSTARD (CDR2) are obtained from the germline V gene (reference sequence). The sample comprised a duodenal biopsy. This receptor was taken from a human donor with celiac disease. This receptor chain uses TRGV3 and TRGJ1 or TRGJ2. The CDR3: CATWDRPPSKRNYYKKLF. Read as DNA, the sequence is TGTGCCACCTGGGACAGGCCCCCTTCGAAGAGGAATTATTATAAGAAACTCTTT.